This TCR beta chain stems from a study of molecular identifiers for immune sequencing clone quantification. The study's findings and limits: Should identical TCR molecules share a barcode, the sizes of highly expanded clones could be underestimated.

The CDR3 runs to 15 residues. Germline-derived CDR1 and CDR2 are DFQATT and SNEGSKA (reference sequence). The ends lost 1 base at V and 4 bases at J; junction bases unmatched: 10. TCRdb re-called the PCR reads through MiXCR, storing one row per CDR3 protein. Seen here are under 600,000 distinct CDR3 sequences, roughly 24% observed once, and the top ten hold around 0.79%. This clonotype came up once. As yet, its antigen is unknown. This chain links TRBV20-1 with TRBJ2-7; 7 bases match TRBD2. Sequencing was performed on naive CD8+ T cells from blood, with Jurkat cell RNA spiked in. Subset specified: FACS-sorted CD8+CD4-CCR7+CD45RA+ naive T cells. This sequence was found in a human donor in good health. Some libraries in this study had Jurkat cell RNA spiked in. CDR3 DNA sequence: TGCAGTGCTAGAGCCCCAGGACTAGATTTTTACGAGCAGTACTTC. Its translation: CSARAPGLDFYEQYF.